Sequencing of this TCR beta chain was carried out in a study of shared clonotypes between healthy human individuals. As for the study in general: Donor composition was a couple of women and three men, aged 18 to 49. Study observations and caveats: Shared clonotypes across all four donors exceeded non-shared ones in generation probability.

As for this clone: No antigen is known for it.

Naive CD45RA+ and memory CD45RA-negative subsets were split from CD4+ cells. Germline assignment: CDR1 MDHEN and CDR2 SYDVKM. This CDR3 spans 14 amino acids. The ends were cut back, 8 bases at V and 4 bases at J, with 18 bases in the middle. Clones were sequenced by immunoSEQ multiplex PCR, and TCRdb holds only the in-frame ones, with some missing. The sample carries roughly 2,300,000 clones, 85% to 95% recorded once. This clonotype was sampled from a man between 18 and 35 years old in good health. Some clones in this sample may be carry-over from other donors' samples. V is TRBV28 and J is TRBJ2-7, with a tentative D call TRBD2 (6 bases). The specimen was naive CD4+ T cells from PBMCs. Described subset: CD45RA+ positively selected. The CDR3 spells CASQSTGEFYEQYF. The CDR3 nucleotides read TGTGCCAGCCAATCAACGGGGGAGTTTTACGAGCAGTACTTC.